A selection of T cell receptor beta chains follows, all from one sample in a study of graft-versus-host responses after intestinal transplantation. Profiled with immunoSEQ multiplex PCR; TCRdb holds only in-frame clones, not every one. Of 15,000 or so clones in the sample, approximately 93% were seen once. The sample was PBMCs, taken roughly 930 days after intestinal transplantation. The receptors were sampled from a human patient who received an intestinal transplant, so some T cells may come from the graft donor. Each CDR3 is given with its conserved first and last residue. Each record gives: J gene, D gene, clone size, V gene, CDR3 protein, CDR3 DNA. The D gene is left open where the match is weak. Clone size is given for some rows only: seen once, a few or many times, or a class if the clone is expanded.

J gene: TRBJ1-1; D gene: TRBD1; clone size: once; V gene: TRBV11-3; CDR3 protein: CASSLEQGARSFF; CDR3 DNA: TGTGCCAGCAGCTTAGAACAGGGGGCGCGATCTTTCTTT
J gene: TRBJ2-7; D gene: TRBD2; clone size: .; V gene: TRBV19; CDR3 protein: CASKTQWGGAYEQYF; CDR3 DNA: TGTGCCAGTAAGACTCAATGGGGGGGGGCCTACGAGCAGTACTTC
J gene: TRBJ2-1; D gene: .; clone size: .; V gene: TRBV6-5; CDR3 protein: CASSYSLGGNEQFF; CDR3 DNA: TGTGCCAGCAGTTACTCGTTAGGGGGCAATGAGCAGTTCTTC
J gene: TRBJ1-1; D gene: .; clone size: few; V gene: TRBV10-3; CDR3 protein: CASRADMNTEAFF; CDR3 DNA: TGTGCCTCCCGGGCCGACATGAACACTGAAGCTTTCTTT
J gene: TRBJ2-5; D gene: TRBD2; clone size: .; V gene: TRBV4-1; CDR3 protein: CASSQGTSGGETQYF; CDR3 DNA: TGCGCCAGCAGCCAAGGGACTAGCGGGGGAGAGACCCAGTACTTC
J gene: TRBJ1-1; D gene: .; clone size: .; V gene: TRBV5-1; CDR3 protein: CASSLGAGGSEAFF; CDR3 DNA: TGCGCCAGCAGCTTGGGCGCGGGGGGGTCTGAAGCTTTCTTT
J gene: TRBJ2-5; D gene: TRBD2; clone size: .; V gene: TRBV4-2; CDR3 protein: CASSQERGGQETQYF; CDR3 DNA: TGTGCCAGCAGCCAAGAGCGGGGGGGCCAAGAGACCCAGTACTTC
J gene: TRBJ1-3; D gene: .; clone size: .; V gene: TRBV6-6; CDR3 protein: CASGLLNTIYF; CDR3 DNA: TGTGCCAGCGGCCTGTTGAACACCATATATTTT
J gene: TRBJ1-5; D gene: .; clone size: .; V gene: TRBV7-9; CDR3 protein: CASSFGGLGNQPQHF; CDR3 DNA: TGTGCCAGCAGCTTCGGGGGGCTTGGGAATCAGCCCCAGCATTTT
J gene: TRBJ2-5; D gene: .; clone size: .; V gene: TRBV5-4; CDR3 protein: CASSLDRGGVTQYF; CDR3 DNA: TGTGCCAGCAGCTTGGACAGGGGAGGCGTGACCCAGTACTTC
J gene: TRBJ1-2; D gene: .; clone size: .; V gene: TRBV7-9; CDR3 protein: CATDWRGGYTF; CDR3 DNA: TGTGCCACAGATTGGCGAGGTGGCTACACCTTC
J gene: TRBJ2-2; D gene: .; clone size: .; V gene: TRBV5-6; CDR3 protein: CASRSYWTGTGELFF; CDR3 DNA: TGTGCCAGCAGGTCGTACTGGACTGGGACCGGGGAGCTGTTTTTT
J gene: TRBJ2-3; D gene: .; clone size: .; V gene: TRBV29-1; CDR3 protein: CSSRQGDTQYF; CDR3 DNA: TGCAGCTCCCGGCAGGGGGATACGCAGTATTTT
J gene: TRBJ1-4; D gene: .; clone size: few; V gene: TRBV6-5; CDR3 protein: CATDEVEKLFF; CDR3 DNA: TGTGCCACGGATGAAGTCGAAAAACTGTTTTTT
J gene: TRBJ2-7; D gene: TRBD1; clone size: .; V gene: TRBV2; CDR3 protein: CASRTGGRGPSSYEQYF; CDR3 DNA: TGTGCCAGCAGGACAGGGGGCCGTGGACCGAGCTCCTACGAGCAGTACTTC
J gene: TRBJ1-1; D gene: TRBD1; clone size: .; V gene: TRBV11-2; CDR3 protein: CASSLVGGQYTEAFF; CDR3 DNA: TGTGCCAGCAGCTTAGTAGGGGGACAGTACACTGAAGCTTTCTTT
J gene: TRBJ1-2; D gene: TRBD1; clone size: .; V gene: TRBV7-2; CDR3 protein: CASSLTPGQSNYGYTF; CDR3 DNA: TGTGCCAGCAGCTTAACTCCGGGACAGAGTAACTATGGCTACACCTTC
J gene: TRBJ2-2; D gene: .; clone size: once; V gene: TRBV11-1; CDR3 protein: CASSPSGRGLTGELFF; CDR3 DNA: TGTGCCAGCAGCCCTTCTGGGCGGGGGCTCACCGGGGAGCTGTTTTTT
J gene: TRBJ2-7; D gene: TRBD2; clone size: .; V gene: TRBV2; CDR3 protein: CATRDGGNYEQYF; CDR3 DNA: TGTGCCACCCGGGACGGGGGGAACTACGAGCAGTACTTC
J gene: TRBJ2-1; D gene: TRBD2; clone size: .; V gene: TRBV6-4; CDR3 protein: CASSEAGLAGGYEQFF; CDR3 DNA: TGTGCCAGCAGTGAAGCGGGACTAGCGGGGGGGTATGAGCAGTTCTTC
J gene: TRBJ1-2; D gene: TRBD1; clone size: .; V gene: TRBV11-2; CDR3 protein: CASSLALGTGGAYTF; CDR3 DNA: TGTGCCAGCAGCTTAGCCCTTGGGACAGGGGGTGCCTACACCTTC
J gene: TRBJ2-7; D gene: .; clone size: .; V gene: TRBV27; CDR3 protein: CASEGIYEQYF; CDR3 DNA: TGTGCCAGCGAGGGTATCTACGAGCAGTACTTC
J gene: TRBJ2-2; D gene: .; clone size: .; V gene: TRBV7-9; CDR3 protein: CASPPEDTGELFF; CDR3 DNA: TGTGCCAGCCCACCGGAGGACACCGGGGAGCTGTTTTTT
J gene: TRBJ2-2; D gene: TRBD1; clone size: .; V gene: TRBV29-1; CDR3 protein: CSVASGQGVIRGTGELFF; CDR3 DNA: TGCAGCGTGGCCTCGGGACAGGGGGTTATACGTGGCACCGGGGAGCTGTTTTTT
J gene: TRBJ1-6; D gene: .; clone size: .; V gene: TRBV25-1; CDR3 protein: CASAPRVGDNSPLHF; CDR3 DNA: TGTGCCAGCGCGCCCAGGGTTGGCGATAATTCACCCCTCCACTTT
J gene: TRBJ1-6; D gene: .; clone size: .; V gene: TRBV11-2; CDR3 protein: CASSLAASSNSPLHF; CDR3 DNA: TGTGCCAGCAGCTTAGCAGCCTCTTCTAATTCACCCCTCCACTTT
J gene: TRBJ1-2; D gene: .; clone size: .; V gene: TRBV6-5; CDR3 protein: CASTGAGGYTF; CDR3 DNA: TGTGCCAGCACGGGGGCGGGTGGCTACACCTTC
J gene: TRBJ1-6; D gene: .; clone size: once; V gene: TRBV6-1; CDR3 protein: CASSYTGGSPLHF; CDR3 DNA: TGTGCCAGCAGTTATACAGGAGGATCACCCCTCCACTTT
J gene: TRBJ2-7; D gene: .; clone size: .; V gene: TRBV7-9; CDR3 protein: CASSLGRGFYEQYF; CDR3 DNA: TGTGCCAGCAGCCTGGGACGCGGATTCTACGAGCAGTACTTC
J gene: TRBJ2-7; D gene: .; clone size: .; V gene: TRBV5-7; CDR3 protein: CASSLFNGAYEQYF; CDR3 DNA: TGTGCCAGCAGCTTGTTTAACGGGGCCTACGAGCAGTACTTC
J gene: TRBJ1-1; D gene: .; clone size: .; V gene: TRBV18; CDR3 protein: CASLSLAGTYTEAFF; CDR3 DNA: TGTGCCAGCCTTTCCCTGGCAGGCACTTACACTGAAGCTTTCTTT
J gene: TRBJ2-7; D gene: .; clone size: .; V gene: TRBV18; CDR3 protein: CASSSRDSYEQYF; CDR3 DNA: TGTGCCAGCTCTTCCAGGGACTCCTACGAGCAGTACTTC
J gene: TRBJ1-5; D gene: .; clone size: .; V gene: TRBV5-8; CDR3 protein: CASSLTTLNQPQHF; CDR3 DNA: TGTGCCAGCAGCTTAACCACGTTAAATCAGCCCCAGCATTTT
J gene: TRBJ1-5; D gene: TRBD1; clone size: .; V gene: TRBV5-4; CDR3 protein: CASSAQGGSNQPQHF; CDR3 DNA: TGTGCCAGCAGCGCACAGGGGGGTAGCAATCAGCCCCAGCATTTT
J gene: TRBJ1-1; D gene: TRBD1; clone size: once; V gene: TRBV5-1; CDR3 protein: CASSLVPRTGDTEAFF; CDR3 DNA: TGCGCCAGCAGCTTGGTTCCCAGGACAGGGGACACTGAAGCTTTCTTT
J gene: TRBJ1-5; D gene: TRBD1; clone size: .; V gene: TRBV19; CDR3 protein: CASRALDRGSNQPQHF; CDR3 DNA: TGTGCCAGTAGAGCTTTGGACAGGGGGAGCAATCAGCCCCAGCATTTT
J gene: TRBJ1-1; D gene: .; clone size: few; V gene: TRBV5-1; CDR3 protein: CASSLVWGTEAFF; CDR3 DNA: TGCGCCAGCAGCTTGGTGTGGGGCACTGAAGCTTTCTTT
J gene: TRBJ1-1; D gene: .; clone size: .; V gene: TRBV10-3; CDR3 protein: CAISSAQQNTEAFF; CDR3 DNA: TGTGCCATCAGTTCCGCCCAGCAGAACACTGAAGCTTTCTTT
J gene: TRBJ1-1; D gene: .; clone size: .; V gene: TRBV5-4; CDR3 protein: CASSLFAGATEAFF; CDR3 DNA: TGTGCCAGCAGCTTGTTTGCCGGAGCCACTGAAGCTTTCTTT
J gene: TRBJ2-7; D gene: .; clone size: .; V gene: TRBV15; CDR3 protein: CATSPVGQAYEQYF; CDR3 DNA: TGTGCCACCAGCCCCGTGGGGCAGGCCTACGAGCAGTACTTC
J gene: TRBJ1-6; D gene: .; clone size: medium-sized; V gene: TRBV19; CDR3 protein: CASSWLGNSPLHF; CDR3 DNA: TGTGCCAGTAGTTGGCTGGGGAATTCACCCCTCCACTTT
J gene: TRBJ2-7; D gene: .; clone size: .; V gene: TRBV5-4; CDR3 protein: CASSMKDSPLVEQYF; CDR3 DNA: TGTGCCAGCAGCATGAAGGACAGCCCGTTAGTCGAGCAGTACTTC
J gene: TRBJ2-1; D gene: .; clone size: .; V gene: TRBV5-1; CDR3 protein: CASRGSMSRGREQFF; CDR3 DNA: TGCGCCAGCAGGGGCTCTATGTCGCGGGGGCGGGAGCAGTTCTTC
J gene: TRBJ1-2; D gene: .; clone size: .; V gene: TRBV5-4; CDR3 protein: CASSSQGLGYGYTF; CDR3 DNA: TGTGCCAGCAGCTCGCAGGGTTTGGGGTATGGCTACACCTTC
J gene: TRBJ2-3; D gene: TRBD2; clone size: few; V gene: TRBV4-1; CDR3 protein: CASSQDPWGVAGVGDTQYF; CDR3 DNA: TGCGCCAGCAGCCAAGACCCGTGGGGGGTAGCGGGGGTTGGAGATACGCAGTATTTT
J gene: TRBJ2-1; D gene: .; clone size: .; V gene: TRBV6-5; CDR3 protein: CASSLARGEQFF; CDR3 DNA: TGTGCCAGCAGTCTCGCTCGGGGTGAGCAGTTCTTC
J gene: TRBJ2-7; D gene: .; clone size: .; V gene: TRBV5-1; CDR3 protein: CASRWGGNYEQYF; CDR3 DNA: TGCGCCAGCAGGTGGGGCGGGAACTACGAGCAGTACTTC
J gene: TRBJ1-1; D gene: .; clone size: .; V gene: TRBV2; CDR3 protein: CASSERKMNTEAFF; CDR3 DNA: TGTGCCAGCAGTGAACGGAAAATGAACACTGAAGCTTTCTTT
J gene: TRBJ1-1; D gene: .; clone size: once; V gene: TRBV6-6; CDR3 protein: CASSPPGGAFF; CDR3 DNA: TGTGCCAGCAGTCCTCCGGGAGGAGCTTTCTTT
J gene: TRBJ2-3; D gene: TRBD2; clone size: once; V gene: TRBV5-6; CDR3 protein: CASSLAGGYADTQYF; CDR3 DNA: TGTGCCAGCAGCTTGGCGGGGGGGTATGCAGATACGCAGTATTTT
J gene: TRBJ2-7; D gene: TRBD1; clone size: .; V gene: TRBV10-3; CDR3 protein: CAISEKDRGPYEQYF; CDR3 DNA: TGTGCCATCAGTGAAAAGGACAGGGGGCCTTACGAGCAGTACTTC
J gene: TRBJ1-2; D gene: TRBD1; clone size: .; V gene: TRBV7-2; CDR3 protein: CASSLVGARTGNGYTF; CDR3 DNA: TGTGCCAGCAGCTTAGTCGGGGCCCGGACAGGGAATGGCTACACCTTC
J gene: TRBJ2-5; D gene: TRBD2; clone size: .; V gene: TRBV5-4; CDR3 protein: CASSLGASGLQETQYF; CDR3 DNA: TGTGCCAGCAGCTTGGGGGCTAGCGGATTACAAGAGACCCAGTACTTC
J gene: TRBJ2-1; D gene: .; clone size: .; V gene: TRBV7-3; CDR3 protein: CASSAGQNNEQFF; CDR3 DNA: TGTGCCAGCAGCGCGGGACAGAACAATGAGCAGTTCTTC
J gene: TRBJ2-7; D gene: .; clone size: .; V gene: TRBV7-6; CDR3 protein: CASSLDPYEQYF; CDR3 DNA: TGTGCCAGCAGCTTAGATCCCTACGAGCAGTACTTC
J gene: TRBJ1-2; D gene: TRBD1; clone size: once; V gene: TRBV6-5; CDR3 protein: CASTLTGAINYGYTF; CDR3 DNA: TGTGCCAGCACCCTGACAGGGGCCATTAACTATGGCTACACCTTC
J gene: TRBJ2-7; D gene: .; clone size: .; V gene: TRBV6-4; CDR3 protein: CASSLAGGDEQYF; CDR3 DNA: TGTGCCAGCAGTTTGGCGGGTGGGGACGAGCAGTACTTC
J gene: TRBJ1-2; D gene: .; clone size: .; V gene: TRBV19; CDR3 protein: CASSGGLFSLYTRGAYGYTF; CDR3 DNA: TGTGCCAGTAGTGGGGGACTCTTCAGTCTCTATACTAGGGGGGCCTATGGCTACACCTTC
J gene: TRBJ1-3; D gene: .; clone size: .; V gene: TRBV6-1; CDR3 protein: CASSATLGPGNTIYF; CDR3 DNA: TGTGCCAGCAGTGCCACGTTGGGTCCTGGAAACACCATATATTTT